Listed below are T cell receptor beta chains from one sample, sequenced in a study of blood T cell repertoires in COVID-19. Produced via immunoSEQ multiplex PCR; TCRdb's table is partial and in-frame only. The sample consists of a few hundred thousand clones, 89% of them appearing once. The sample taken for sequencing was PBMCs or T cells enriched from blood (not recorded which). The receptors were sampled from a woman between 45 and 60 years old who had been exposed to COVID-19. The CDR3 runs from the conserved cysteine through the conserved F or W. Each record gives: V gene, J gene, clone size, D gene, CDR3 protein, CDR3 DNA. A D gene is named only where the DNA matches it firmly. A clone size is listed for some rows: how often the clone was seen (once, few, many), or a class if it is expanded.

>TRBV2|TRBJ1-5|NA|TRBD1
CASSADRGRDQPQHF
TGTGCCAGCAGTGCCGACAGGGGGCGTGATCAGCCCCAGCATTTT
>TRBV20-1|TRBJ1-2|once|NA
CSAYDGGYTF
TGCAGTGCCTACGACGGGGGCTACACCTTC
>TRBV5-1|TRBJ2-1|NA|TRBD2
CASSFTAGGPLYEQFF
TGCGCCAGCAGCTTCACAGCGGGGGGGCCCTTGTATGAGCAGTTCTTC
>TRBV4-1|TRBJ2-2|NA|TRBD2
CASSQVEAGGTGELFF
TGCGCCAGCAGCCAAGTGGAAGCGGGGGGCACCGGGGAGCTGTTTTTT
>TRBV30|TRBJ1-1|NA|NA
CAWTQRVGGWSEAFF
TGTGCCTGGACCCAAAGGGTGGGGGGATGGTCTGAAGCTTTCTTT
>TRBV5-4|TRBJ2-1|NA|NA
CASSARTGISYNEQFF
TGTGCCAGCAGCGCCAGAACAGGGATTTCCTACAATGAGCAGTTCTTC
>TRBV25-1|TRBJ2-1|NA|NA
CASMDWAANEQFF
TGTGCCAGTATGGACTGGGCCGCCAATGAGCAGTTCTTC
>TRBV27|TRBJ2-2|NA|NA
CASRRTEFNTGELFF
TGTGCCAGCAGACGGACAGAATTTAACACCGGGGAGCTGTTTTTT
>TRBV5-1|TRBJ2-5|NA|NA
CASSLGGLSSAAQETQYF
TGCGCCAGCAGCCTGGGAGGTTTGAGTAGCGCGGCCCAAGAGACCCAGTACTTC
>TRBV7-2|TRBJ1-2|NA|NA
CASSLILDFYGYTF
TGTGCCAGCAGCTTAATCCTCGACTTTTACGGCTACACCTTC
>TRBV7-2|TRBJ1-4|NA|TRBD1
CASSLVQGAATTLFF
TGTGCCAGCAGCTTAGTTCAGGGGGCGGCTACAACACTGTTTTTT
>TRBV14|TRBJ2-7|many|TRBD1
CASRGQGSYEQYF
TGTGCCAGCAGGGGACAGGGTTCCTACGAGCAGTACTTC
>TRBV27|TRBJ1-2|NA|TRBD1
CASSQAGQGANGYTF
TGTGCCAGCAGCCAGGCGGGACAGGGGGCCAATGGCTACACCTTC
>TRBV6-1|TRBJ1-4|NA|TRBD1
CASSEGQGNEKLFF
TGTGCCAGCAGTGAAGGACAGGGAAATGAAAAACTGTTTTTT
>TRBV19|TRBJ1-6|NA|NA
CASSTPSGTSGNSPLHF
TGTGCCAGTAGTACGCCCTCCGGGACATCGGGGAATTCACCCCTCCACTTT
>TRBV9|TRBJ1-2|NA|TRBD1
CASSAQGGGYTF
TGTGCCAGCAGCGCACAGGGGGGTGGCTACACCTTC
>TRBV6-5|TRBJ2-7|NA|TRBD1
CASTRTGGFYEQYF
TGTGCCAGCACGAGGACAGGGGGCTTTTACGAGCAGTACTTC
>TRBV28|TRBJ1-3|once|TRBD1
CASSPGGTRNTIYF
TGTGCCAGCAGCCCAGGGGGAACTCGAAACACCATATATTTT
>TRBV3-1/TRBV3-2|TRBJ2-7|NA|NA
CASSPAAAPYEGQYF
TGTGCCAGCAGCCCGGCGGCTGCTCCCTACGAGGGGCAGTACTTC
>TRBV19|TRBJ1-1|NA|NA
CASSTTPTVNTEAFF
TGTGCCAGTAGTACTACCCCGACAGTGAACACTGAAGCTTTCTTT
>TRBV3-1/TRBV3-2|TRBJ1-2|NA|TRBD1
CASSQGDRGRGYTF
TGTGCCAGCAGCCAAGGAGACAGGGGGCGAGGCTACACCTTC
>TRBV6-5|TRBJ1-6|NA|TRBD1
CASSYSFTGGNSPLHF
TGTGCCAGCAGTTACTCTTTTACAGGGGGAAATTCACCCCTCCACTTT
>TRBV7-9|TRBJ2-7|NA|TRBD1
CASSLAGTVSYEQYF
TGTGCCAGCAGCTTAGCTGGGACAGTATCCTACGAGCAGTACTTC
>TRBV5-1|TRBJ2-2|NA|TRBD2
CASSLASGLEVTGELFF
TGCGCCAGCAGCTTGGCCTCGGGACTAGAAGTGACCGGGGAGCTGTTTTTT
>TRBV29-1|TRBJ2-3|once|TRBD2
CSVVGGGSTDTQYF
TGCAGCGTTGTGGGCGGGGGTAGCACAGATACGCAGTATTTT
>TRBV28|TRBJ2-6|NA|TRBD2
CASSRPGGVSGANVLTF
TGTGCCAGCAGTCGCCCGGGAGGGGTCTCTGGGGCCAACGTCCTGACTTTC
>TRBV5-4|TRBJ1-6|few|TRBD1
CASSRGQGGMDSPLHF
TGTGCCAGCAGCCGAGGACAGGGCGGTATGGATTCACCCCTCCACTTT
>TRBV18|TRBJ1-5|NA|TRBD1
CATPEPGQGYDQPQHF
TGTGCCACCCCGGAACCGGGACAGGGTTATGACCAGCCCCAGCATTTT
>TRBV7-9|TRBJ1-1|NA|NA
CASSSGFAGDNTEAFF
TGTGCCAGCAGCTCAGGTTTTGCGGGTGATAACACTGAAGCTTTCTTT
>TRBV2|TRBJ1-1|NA|TRBD1
CASKLTGDRTSEAFF
TGTGCCAGCAAATTGACAGGGGATCGTACTAGTGAAGCTTTCTTT
>TRBV19|TRBJ1-3|NA|NA
CASSKTERNTIYF
TGTGCCAGTAGTAAGACAGAGAGAAACACCATATATTTT
>TRBV19|TRBJ1-6|NA|NA
CASSIDEHRNSPLHF
TGTGCCAGTAGTATAGACGAACACAGGAATTCACCCCTCCACTTT
>TRBV18|TRBJ1-1|NA|NA
CASSFSENTEAFF
TGTGCCAGCTCATTCTCAGAGAACACTGAAGCTTTCTTT
>TRBV4-1|TRBJ2-1|NA|TRBD2
CASSQDLGLPYNEQFF
TGCGCCAGCAGCCAAGATTTGGGACTACCCTACAATGAGCAGTTCTTC
>TRBV2|TRBJ2-7|NA|TRBD2
CASNPGTSGYEQYF
TGTGCCAGCAACCCAGGGACTAGCGGGTACGAGCAGTACTTC
>TRBV7-2|TRBJ1-6|NA|TRBD1
CASSYRGDNSPLHF
TGTGCCAGCAGCTACAGGGGGGATAATTCACCCCTCCACTTT
>TRBV6-5|TRBJ1-2|few|NA
CALRRTNYGYTF
TGTGCCCTTAGGCGGACTAACTATGGCTACACCTTC
>TRBV28|TRBJ1-5|NA|NA
CASSMPRDTFNQPQHF
TGTGCCAGCAGTATGCCGAGGGACACCTTTAATCAGCCCCAGCATTTT
>TRBV18|TRBJ1-2|NA|NA
CASSVQGKADGYTF
TGTGCCAGCTCAGTCCAGGGGAAGGCGGATGGCTACACCTTC